Below, one T cell receptor beta chain is given with its context. Its binding antigen is unknown. Per-base qualities were not stored, and no clone one base away is much larger. The cohort was made up of roughly 670 healthy bone marrow donors. At the time of sampling, all cohort members were nominally healthy, though unrecorded immune exposures were likely present. The donor tested CMV seronegative and was one of the 352 seronegative cohort members. Each donor provided a peripheral blood sample, and peripheral blood mononuclear cells were used for TCR beta sequencing. Genomic DNA extraction from the blood cell samples was performed with the Qiagen DNeasy Blood Extraction Kit. Libraries came from the immunoSEQ multiplex PCR assay. For the multiplex PCR, a mixture combining 60 forward primers for TCR Vbeta segments and 13 reverse primers for TCR Jbeta segments was used. Amplification of the CDR3 region of rearranged TCR beta genes was performed with a multiplex PCR assay on genomic DNA. On the Illumina HiSeq System, the amplified TCR beta libraries were sequenced as 87-base-pair reads. Concerning the study's data processing: In a later analysis, about 80 million unique TCR beta chains were counted across the 690 or so repertoires, and roughly 10 million of these chains were shared by at least two donors. Raw reads were error-corrected and collapsed into unique sequences with a nearest-neighbor algorithm that merged closely related sequences to remove PCR and sequencing errors. To assign V, D and J gene segments, CDR3 sequences were aligned to IMGT reference sequences. Each retained sequence needed at least a six-nucleotide match to both a V gene segment and a J gene segment. Rearrangements were classified as productive when the CDR3 lacked stop codons and remained in frame with V and J, and all other rearrangements were classified as non-productive. CDR3 was defined by IMGT convention, running from the second conserved V-encoded cysteine to the conserved J-encoded phenylalanine. Sequences without an unambiguous match to a single V gene segment were excluded from the earlier analysis of about 600 of the donors. In an earlier analysis of 500 to 750 of the donors, V segments were called functional above 56.7% productive rearrangements and were called segregating when the between-donor standard deviation exceeded 5%. A statistical classification framework was built to diagnose cytomegalovirus status from the catalog of TCR beta chain sequences. A later analysis assigned V and J genes by comparing TCR nucleotide sequences with IMGT/GENE-DB human TR gene sequences. Using the TCRdist pipeline, a later analysis assigned CDR3 sequences along with most-parsimonious VDJ recombination scenarios. In a later analysis, each TCR beta chain was defined by its CDR3 amino acid sequence together with its V-gene family, and reads without a unique V-gene family were excluded. To address suspected cross-contamination and a sequencing artifact, a later analysis removed some 620 highly shared, low-generation-probability nucleotide sequences. In a later analysis, a clonal expansion index was calculated for each public chain from normalized within-repertoire ranks of inferred template counts. Generation probabilities in a later analysis came from a VDJ recombination model fitted to out-of-frame rearrangements, and those results were checked against IGoR. In a later analysis, hypergeometric tests were used to score TCR-TCR, TCR-HLA and TCR-CMV co-occurrence, with a repertoire-size bias correction applied to TCR pairs. False discovery rates were estimated in a later analysis by permuting HLA or CMV assignments 20 times. In a later analysis, co-occurring TCRs were grouped with DBSCAN, and TCRdist sequence similarity was added when clustering was performed within HLA-allele-positive subsets. Repertoires with fewer than 30,000 or more than 120,000 public chains were left out of co-occurrence clustering, as were five repertoires with anomalous nucleotide sharing. Entries here come from immuneACCESS through TCRdb and include only in-frame sequences with V and J called. Some clones fail to appear in such tables; in the studies checked, an unresolved V gene covers under half of the shortfall, and the cause of the remainder is unknown. Clone size and V and J calls were adopted from that table, with D and trimming inferred from the DNA. The sample table records 100,000 to 120,000 clones; more than 60% of these occur just once. Approximately 2% of the sample goes to the ten largest clones.

The data are from a study of cytomegalovirus exposure and HLA in healthy donors (TCRdb year 2017). For the wider study: According to an earlier analysis of 450 to 650 of the donors, about 179 million T cells yielded 120 million or so unique TCR beta sequences and about 280 Gb of sequence data. Every discovery cohort repertoire had been produced on one sequencing platform. An early release covering 550 to 700 HLA-typed donors comprised around 300 gigabases of sequencing data and tens of millions of unique TCR sequences. The study aimed to test whether signatures of past pathogen exposure could be identified by cataloging public T cell receptors. On average, 235,054 unique TCR beta nucleotide sequences were sequenced per donor among about 400 genotyped donors of the cohort, with around 19% of those sequences being non-productive. The study used immunosequencing to profile the T cell repertoires of under 700 subjects and linked those repertoires to cytomegalovirus serostatus. To predict cytomegalovirus infection status, the study combined high-throughput TCR immunosequencing, statistical association of individual TCRs with disease status, and machine learning. A later genetic analysis used genome-wide SNP genotypes for about 65% of the 666 donors, treating that subset as a discovery cohort. An earlier analysis of nearly 600 of the donors applied high-throughput TCR beta sequencing to assess whether each TCR beta V gene segment acted as functional or pseudogenic. About five DR-DQ haplotypes were handled as single units for association and clustering, since linkage in the cohort was strong. The genetic ancestry cluster associated with self-reported Caucasian donors included 70% to 85% of the roughly 390 genotyped donors. To study patterns of TCR occurrence, a later analysis re-analyzed previously published TCR beta repertoires from 700 or so donors and added high-resolution HLA genotyping. Rather than using new phenotypic data, the later analysis identified candidate immune exposures from TCR beta sequences and from how often those sequences occurred across donors. Donor age, sex, ethnicity and CMV serostatus were collected together with the repertoire data. HLA typing covered class I and class II loci at four-digit resolution. Typing coverage varied by locus: about 620-630 donors for A, B, C, DRB1 and DQB1; roughly 520 for DQA1; nearly 610 for DPA1; roughly 450 for DPB1. In addition to the first cohort of approximately 670 subjects, a separate validation cohort of 100 to 150 different subjects was used.

From V the trimming removes 0 bases and from J it removes 1 base, while the gene matches leave 4 bases of the junction unaccounted for. The CDR3 numbers 18 residues from cysteine through phenylalanine. The DNA shown is the 54-base CDR3, in frame from base 1. CDR1 and CDR2 (MGHRA, YSYEKL) derive from the germline V gene. Results the study describes overall, beyond this receptor: Only TCR beta chains were sequenced in this cohort, and the absence of alpha or paired-chain data limited detectable features. In a later analysis, HLA-associated TCR beta chains were found to be more clonally expanded and to have lower generation probabilities than equally common non-associated chains. V-gene and J-gene trimming of TCR beta chains was associated with a missense DCLRE1C variant in a later genetic analysis, and the association was replicated in an independent cohort. The sequencing pipeline was judged likely to have produced a cluster of highly shared sequence variants as a technical artifact. The only immune exposure information available for the cohort was CMV serostatus. The earlier analysis of around 600 of the donors excluded around 17 rarely observed V segments, including chromosome 9 orphons, because counts were too low. At a false discovery rate of 0.05, a later analysis linked roughly 17,000 TCR beta sequences to specific HLA alleles. In a later analysis, several top co-occurrence clusters were reported to appear linked to parvovirus B19, influenza, CMV and Epstein-Barr virus. Correlated functional status among segregating V segments might reflect linkage disequilibrium, but an unknown experimental factor could not be ruled out. According to a later genetic analysis, donors in an Asian-associated ancestry cluster had fewer N-insertions in productive TCRs than the approximately 650-donor mean. Sequencing depth was assumed to be roughly uniform across donors in the presence/absence analyses, though that assumption may not hold. The study gave a list of some 150 TCR beta chains associated with cytomegalovirus. Assigning TCR associations to individual alleles was difficult when HLA alleles, especially DR and DQ, strongly co-occurred. The classifier was reported to diagnose cytomegalovirus status with high specificity and sensitivity in both the original cohort and the validation cohort. In an earlier analysis of about 600 of the donors, most TCR beta V segments appeared in productive rearrangements about 87% or about 30% of the time, broadly matching IMGT annotations. The 87-base-pair reads could not distinguish some IMGT-functional V segments, including TRBV6-2 and TRBV6-3, so those segments were excluded. Across donors, most TCR sequences were observed very rarely, whereas some public TCRs were present in many individuals. A further reported finding was that TCR beta sequences accurately predicted the HLA-A and HLA-B alleles for most subjects in the first cohort. In a later analysis, the rate of TCR association differed among HLA loci, with DRB1 alleles having the most associated TCRs and HLA-C alleles having the fewest. A later analysis found that most CMV-associated TCR beta chains appeared HLA-restricted, with HLA associations seemingly driven largely by CMV exposure. Three of the identified cytomegalovirus-associated TCR beta chains were confirmed in vitro to be specific for cytomegalovirus antigens. Because HLA typing was missing for some donors at each locus, association tests included only the typed subset. It was suggested by the authors that the approach could potentially be generalized to other disease states and immunological phenotypes.

The sequence is built from TRBV4-1 and TRBJ2-1, with 12 junctional bases fitting TRBD2. Sequencing was carried out using PBMCs. This sequence was found in a man aged 25-40 years in good health and CMV-seronegative. The CDR3 reads as follows: CASSQDITSGGSYNEQFF. In nucleotide form, the sequence is TGCGCCAGCAGCCAAGACATCACTAGCGGGGGGTCCTACAATGAGCAGTTCTTC.